Listed below are T cell receptor beta chains from one sample, sequenced in a study of cytomegalovirus exposure and HLA in healthy donors. Clones were read by immunoSEQ multiplex PCR, and TCRdb kept only the in-frame ones, dropping some. Here the sample spans tens of thousands of clones, over 90% being singletons. Sequencing was performed on PBMCs. These receptors all stem from a woman aged 18-30 years in good health and CMV-seropositive. The CDR3 runs from the conserved cysteine through the conserved F or W. The order of the fields is clone size, V gene, D gene, J gene, CDR3 DNA, CDR3 protein. D genes are given only for firm matches. The listing skips clone size in some rows; elsewhere it reads once, few, many or a size class.

NA,TRBV7-8,NA,TRBJ1-2,TGTGCCAGCGGGAGGGGCCGGGACATACTTCTTGGCTACACCTTC,CASGRGRDILLGYTF
NA,TRBV28,NA,TRBJ1-1,TGTGCCAGCAGGAACAGGGAAGACACTGAAGCTTTCTTT,CASRNREDTEAFF
once,TRBV5-1,NA,TRBJ2-1,TGCGCCAGCAGCTTGGGAGGCCACAATGAGCAGTTCTTC,CASSLGGHNEQFF
NA,TRBV19,TRBD1,TRBJ1-5,TGTGCCAGTAGTGATGACAGGGGCGGTCAGCCCCAGCATTTT,CASSDDRGGQPQHF
NA,TRBV6-1,NA,TRBJ1-2,TGTGCCAGCAGTGAAAAGGCCAGCGAGAGCTACACCTTC,CASSEKASESYTF
NA,TRBV4-1,NA,TRBJ1-1,TGCGCCAGCAGCCAAGAAAGGGGTAGGACTGAAGCTTTCTTT,CASSQERGRTEAFF
NA,TRBV7-6,TRBD1,TRBJ1-1,TGTGCCAGCAGCTTGGCAGGGGGGCGCGTCACTGAAGCTTTCTTT,CASSLAGGRVTEAFF
NA,TRBV4-1,TRBD1,TRBJ2-1,TGCGCCAGCAGCCCGACCGGGACAGGAAGGAGGAGTGAGCAGTTCTTC,CASSPTGTGRRSEQFF
NA,TRBV28,TRBD2,TRBJ2-7,TGTGCCAGCAGTTTACTTTTAGGACTAGCGGAATACGAGCAGTACTTC,CASSLLLGLAEYEQYF
NA,TRBV7-2,NA,TRBJ1-5,TGTGCCAGCAGCGCCCGAGGGGGATCCAATCAGCCCCAGCATTTT,CASSARGGSNQPQHF
NA,TRBV10-3,NA,TRBJ2-7,TGTGCCATCAGGCAGACTAGGCTGGACGAGCAGTACTTC,CAIRQTRLDEQYF
NA,TRBV9,NA,TRBJ2-7,TGTGCCAGCAGCGTAGGGGTAGCGAAGGACTCCTACGAGCAGTACTTC,CASSVGVAKDSYEQYF
NA,TRBV9,NA,TRBJ1-4,TGTGCCAGCAGCACCGCGGGGGCGGGAACTAATGAAAAACTGTTTTTT,CASSTAGAGTNEKLFF
NA,TRBV7-2,NA,TRBJ1-4,TGTGCCAGCAGCTTCCCCGGGGCGGGGAATGAAAAACTGTTTTTT,CASSFPGAGNEKLFF
once,TRBV21-1,NA,TRBJ2-1,TGTGCCAGCAGCAAAGAACAGATCTTC,CASSKEQIF
NA,TRBV28,NA,TRBJ2-1,TGTGCCAGCACCCATGAAACGGGCTCCTACAATGAGCAGTTCTTC,CASTHETGSYNEQFF
NA,TRBV11-3,TRBD1,TRBJ2-1,TGTGCCAGCAGCGCCGGGACAGGGTCAAATGAGCAGTTCTTC,CASSAGTGSNEQFF
NA,TRBV7-6,NA,TRBJ2-5,TGTGCCAGCAGCTCCATTCGACGGGAAGAGACCCAGTACTTC,CASSSIRREETQYF
NA,TRBV5-6,NA,TRBJ2-5,TGTGCCAGCAGCTTGGCCGTGACAAGGGTCAAGGAGGTCCAGTACTTC,CASSLAVTRVKEVQYF
once,TRBV27,TRBD1,TRBJ2-7,TGTGCCAGCAGTTCCCCAGGGGGCTCCTACGAGCAGTACTTC,CASSSPGGSYEQYF
NA,TRBV11-2,NA,TRBJ2-2,TGTGCCAGCAGCTTCACAGATACCGGGGAGCTGTTTTTT,CASSFTDTGELFF
NA,TRBV4-2,TRBD2,TRBJ2-5,TGTGCCAGCAGCCAAGATGGGACGGGAGGGAGTGAGACCCAGTACTTC,CASSQDGTGGSETQYF
NA,TRBV28,TRBD2,TRBJ2-7,TGTGCCAGCAGACCTATTGGGACTAGCGGGAGGAACGAGCAGTACTTC,CASRPIGTSGRNEQYF
NA,TRBV4-2,TRBD2,TRBJ2-1,TGTGCCAGCAGCCAAGATTTGGGGCTAGCGGCCTACAATGAGCAGTTCTTC,CASSQDLGLAAYNEQFF
NA,TRBV15,NA,TRBJ1-1,TGTGCCACCAGCAGAGAGGTGCAGGGGCGTCAAACTGAAGCTTTCTTT,CATSREVQGRQTEAFF
NA,TRBV19,NA,TRBJ1-5,TGTGCCAGTACCTCCGTGGGGGGGAATAGCAATCAGCCCCAGCATTTT,CASTSVGGNSNQPQHF
NA,TRBV4-3,TRBD1,TRBJ2-2,TGCGCCAGCAGCCAAGTGCGTGGGTGGGACAGGACCGGGGAGCTGTTTTTT,CASSQVRGWDRTGELFF
NA,TRBV29-1,NA,TRBJ1-3,TGCAGCGCCGGGCGGGACTCTGGAAACACCATATATTTT,CSAGRDSGNTIYF
NA,TRBV9,NA,TRBJ2-3,TGTGCCAGCAGCGTAGGAGGGAATACGCAGTATTTT,CASSVGGNTQYF
once,TRBV11-3,NA,TRBJ2-5,TGTGCCAGCAGCTTAGGAGGAAGCCAGGAGACCCAGTACTTC,CASSLGGSQETQYF
NA,TRBV6-1,TRBD2,TRBJ2-7,TGTGCCAGCAGTGGGGGACACCGGGGGGGCGAGCAGTACTTC,CASSGGHRGGEQYF
NA,TRBV5-1,NA,TRBJ2-1,TGCGCCAGCAGCCCGACTAGGGCGAGTGAGCAGTTCTTC,CASSPTRASEQFF
NA,TRBV28,TRBD1,TRBJ1-2,TGTGCCAGCAGGCCGGGACAGGGGGCTGGTGGCTACACCTTC,CASRPGQGAGGYTF
NA,TRBV30,NA,TRBJ1-1,TGTGCCCTTGCGGGCACTGAAGCTTTCTTT,CALAGTEAFF
NA,TRBV14,NA,TRBJ2-7,TGTGCCAGCAGCCCGTTGCTGAGGAGCGCCTACGAGCAGTACTTC,CASSPLLRSAYEQYF
once,TRBV18,NA,TRBJ2-7,TGTGCCAGCTCACCGGAGGAGAGGGAGCAGTACTTC,CASSPEEREQYF
NA,TRBV28,NA,TRBJ1-2,TGTGCCAGCAGTTTAGGGCAGTCTAACTATGGCTACACCTTC,CASSLGQSNYGYTF
NA,TRBV4-1,TRBD2,TRBJ2-1,TGCGCCAGCAGCCAAGATCCGGGGACTAGCGGGAGGGCCTACAATGAGCAGTTCTTC,CASSQDPGTSGRAYNEQFF
NA,TRBV19,NA,TRBJ1-2,TGTGCCAGTAGTAGGGACAAGAACTATGGCTACACCTTC,CASSRDKNYGYTF
NA,TRBV7-9,TRBD2,TRBJ2-1,TGTGCCAGCAGCACCGGACTAGCGGAGGGGGATGAGCAGTTCTTC,CASSTGLAEGDEQFF
NA,TRBV5-5,NA,TRBJ2-3,TGTGCCAGCAGCTTAGACATGTTCACAGATACGCAGTATTTT,CASSLDMFTDTQYF
NA,TRBV14,NA,TRBJ2-7,TGTGCCAGCAGCACCACGGGCTACGAGCAGTACTTC,CASSTTGYEQYF
NA,TRBV2,TRBD1,TRBJ2-1,TGTGCCAGCACCGGGGACAGAGGCTATGAGCAGTTCTTC,CASTGDRGYEQFF
once,TRBV6-5,NA,TRBJ2-7,TGTGCCAGCAGTTATGCAGCGGATGGCTCCTACGAGCAGTACTTC,CASSYAADGSYEQYF
NA,TRBV28,TRBD2,TRBJ2-7,TGTGCCAGCAGTTTACAGGATCGACTAGCGAAGGTTGAGCAGTACTTC,CASSLQDRLAKVEQYF